These 2 T cell receptor beta chains came from one sample sequenced in a study of cytomegalovirus exposure and HLA in healthy donors (dated by TCRdb to the late 2010s). Library construction relied on the immunoSEQ multiplex PCR assay. A mixture of 60 forward primers for TCR Vbeta segments and 13 reverse primers for TCR Jbeta segments was used in the multiplex PCR. The table comes from immuneACCESS by way of TCRdb, which keeps in-frame sequences with V and J called. Part of the clones is missing from these tables; in studies checked, under half for an unresolved V gene and the rest for unknown reasons. This sample gives 150,000 or so clones in total; roughly 79% of them show up just once. Of the sample, about 0.93% falls within the top ten clones. The sequencing sample was made of PBMCs. The receptors here all came from a woman in her forties or fifties in good health and CMV-seropositive.

The chain couples TRBV6-5 to TRBJ1-5, with D hard to call. Germline assignment: CDR1 MNHEY and CDR2 SVGAGI. CDR3 length: 15 residues. V was clipped by 3 bases and J by 2 bases, with 11 bases between them. CDR3 bases: TGTGCCAGCAGTTATTCCGGTGTCGGCAATCAGCCCCAGCATTTT. Its protein product is CASSYSGVGNQPQHF.

This clone was seen once. V usage is TRBV7-2 and J usage is TRBJ1-1, with 7 nucleotides matching TRBD1. The CDR3 runs to 16 residues. CDR1 is SGHTA, CDR2 FQGNSA, per germline. After removal of 3 bases from V and 0 bases from J, the junction contained 7 bases not matched to a gene. This CDR3 is CASSLGGQILNTEAFF. The DNA of the CDR3 is TGTGCCAGCAGCTTGGGGGGACAGATACTGAACACTGAAGCTTTCTTT.